One T cell receptor beta chain is described in this entry. This receptor's antigen is unknown. Base qualities are not at hand, and no much larger clone is one base apart. Donors were 39 systemically healthy Caucasian individuals from Russia aged about 6 to 100 years. Each donor gave around 9.8 milliliters of peripheral blood, collected into EDTA-treated Vacutainer tubes. Ficoll-Paque density-gradient centrifugation was used to isolate PBMCs, with at least 6.5 million obtained per sample. Total RNA was extracted from PBMCs with Trizol reagent, with at least 5 micrograms obtained per sample. Naive CD45RAhigh/CD27high T cell percentages were measured by flow cytometry on a PBMC aliquot from every donor. Library prep was done by 5' RACE. TCRdb lists the instrument as Illumina HiSeq 2500. A second PCR of about 6 to 12 cycles was performed with a sample-barcoded 5' primer and a J-beta primer mix. A unique molecular identifier was introduced onto each TCR beta cDNA molecule by a template-switch 5' adaptor carrying 12 random nucleotides. Each sample yielded at least 3 million CDR3-containing paired-end reads. All of the RNA was converted into first-strand cDNA using the Mint cDNA synthesis kit, with a TRBC-specific oligonucleotide serving as the primer. All cDNA was treated with uracil-DNA glycosylase and then went through a first 18-cycle PCR with the universal primers M1SS and BC2_uni_R. As for the original processing: For normalization, 1 million high-quality reads, each with a distinct molecular identifier, were randomly selected from each sample. Reads sharing molecular identifiers were discarded rather than binned into consensus sequences. MiTCR, with a Q25 quality threshold and the strictest error-elimination algorithm, was used for CDR3 identification, clonotype clustering and error correction. A nonparametric unseen species model with Euler transformation was used to estimate a lower bound on total TCR beta diversity. TCRdb trimmed the raw reads at Q25, called clones with MiXCR and kept productive beta chains. Under each unique CDR3 protein, matching rows form one entry showing the most common genes and DNA. TCRdb, rather than the study authors, made the V and J calls. The sample table contains 1,100,000 or so distinct CDR3 sequences; only one count was recorded for 40% to 50% of them. Of the sample, approximately 19% falls within the top ten clones.

V and J lose 6 bases and 2 bases, and a span of 20 bases separates them. Its CDR3 holds 15 amino acids, cysteine through phenylalanine. Here the CDR3 DNA is all that survives: 45 bases in frame from base 1. Looking up the germline V gene (reference sequence) yields CDR1 DFQATT and CDR2 SNEGSKA. This record comes from a study of blood T cells in healthy people across ages (dated by TCRdb to between 2014 and 2017). Study-wide context: In model experiments, template switching captured roughly one uniquely barcoded TCR beta cDNA molecule for every two T cells. To track age-related changes in TCR beta repertoire diversity, the study relied on deep sequencing normalized with unique cDNA molecular identifiers. To avoid experimental bias, donors of different ages were randomly spread across the sequencing lanes. Two additional independent replicas of 1 million unique cDNA reads from the same blood draw were analyzed for two donors (one aged 18 to 29 and one aged 80 or older). Donors were grouped into four age groups: young (average approximately 15 years), middle-aged (39), aged (around 66) and long-lived (roughly 80).

What the study reported, not specific to this receptor: Because the CMV infection status of the donors was unknown, age-related changes in expanded clonotypes may potentially have been confounded. Estimates of total diversity based on one million sequenced T cells were regarded as lower bounds and as underestimates. Observed TCR beta diversity correlated strongly with the percentage of naive T cells measured by flow cytometry. Compared with the aged group, more naive CD4+ T cells, fewer expanded clones and increased TCR diversity were shown by the long-lived group, suggesting age selection. Since profiling was done on bulk unsorted PBMCs, naive and antigen-experienced compartments could not be conclusively compared. As age increased, observed TCR beta diversity per million T cells dropped in a roughly linear way, and a significant reduction was already evident by age around 41.

Here the chain combines TRBV20-1 and TRBJ2-7; TRBD1 is a possible D gene, resting on 5 matching bases. The sequence was obtained from a woman aged 60 to 75 in good health. Sequencing was performed on blood. The bases are TGCAGTGCGACTGATCCGGACAAGCTGACCTACGAGCAGTACTTC. Its protein reads: CSATDPDKLTYEQYF.